The clone carrying this TCR beta chain has a count of ten or more. The read finishes 3 residues shy of the CDR3 end, and the germline J gene is used to complete it. Germline V gene lookup returns CDR1 MNHNS and CDR2 SASEGT. V trimming: 2 bases; J trimming: 7 bases; junction bases outside the gene matches: 13. This CDR3 comprises 18 residues. This record comes from a study of T cell clonality in common variable immunodeficiency. Here immunoSEQ multiplex PCR was the method, and the copy in TCRdb shows in-frame clones only, minus some. The profile covers about 43,000 clones, none occurring a single time.

This sequence originates from a person aged 18 to 75 in good health. V is TRBV6-1 and J is TRBJ2-1, with TRBD2 matching 11 bases. The sequencing sample was made of peripheral blood mononuclear cells. CDR3 in amino acids: CASSERPLLAGERNEQFF. The covered CDR3 bases are TGTGCCAGCAGTGAAAGACCCTTACTAGCGGGGGAACGAAATGAG.